This T cell receptor beta chain was found in a study of blood T cell repertoires in COVID-19. Study-level information: Acute and convalescent COVID-19 specimens originated in the United States, Italy and Spain. T cells, B-cell-depleted T cells, or PBMCs provided the cDNA or gDNA that served as material.

Original processing notes: Quantification of nucleated cells was approximated via reference gene primer amplification. Repertoires were generated with immunoSEQ multiplex PCR, while TCRdb's copy carries only in-frame clones and drops some. That table is the source of V, J and clone size, and D and trimming were worked out from the DNA. Here the sample spans around 150,000 clones, 80% to 90% being singletons. The V and J ends lost 4 bases and 12 bases, in that order; junction bases with no gene match: 4. The CDR3 has 12 residues. The germline V gene has CDR1 KGHDR and CDR2 SFDVKD. Source material: peripheral blood. This chain links TRBV24-1 with TRBJ2-4, with TRBD1 matching over 8 bases. The clonotype originates from a man aged 40-50 years with acute or convalescent COVID-19. The CDR3 spells CATSDDRGGQYF. CDR3 coding DNA: TGTGCCACCAGTGACGACAGGGGCGGTCAGTACTTC.